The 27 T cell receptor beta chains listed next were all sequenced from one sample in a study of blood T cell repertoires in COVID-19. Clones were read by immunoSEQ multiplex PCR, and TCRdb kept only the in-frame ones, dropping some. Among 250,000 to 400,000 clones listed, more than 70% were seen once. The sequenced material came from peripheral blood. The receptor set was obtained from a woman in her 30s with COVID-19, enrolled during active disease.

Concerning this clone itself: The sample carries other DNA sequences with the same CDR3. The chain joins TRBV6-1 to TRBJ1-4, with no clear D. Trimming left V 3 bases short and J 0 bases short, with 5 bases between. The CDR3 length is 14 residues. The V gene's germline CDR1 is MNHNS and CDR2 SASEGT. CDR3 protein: CASSERATNEKLFF. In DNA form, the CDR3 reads TGTGCCAGCAGTGAGAGGGCAACTAATGAAAAACTGTTTTTT.

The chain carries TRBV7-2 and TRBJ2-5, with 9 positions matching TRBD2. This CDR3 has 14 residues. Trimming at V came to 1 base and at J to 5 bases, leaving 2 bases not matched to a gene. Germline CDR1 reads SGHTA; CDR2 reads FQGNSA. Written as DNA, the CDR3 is TGTGCCAGCAGCTTAGGCGGGGGGGCGGAGACCCAGTACTTC. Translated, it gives CASSLGGGAETQYF.

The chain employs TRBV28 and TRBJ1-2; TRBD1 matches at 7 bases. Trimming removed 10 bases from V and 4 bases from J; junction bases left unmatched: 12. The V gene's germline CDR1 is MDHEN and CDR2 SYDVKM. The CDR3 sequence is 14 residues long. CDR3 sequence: CATLGGQRSYGYTF. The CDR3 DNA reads TGTGCCACCTTGGGGGGACAGCGAAGCTATGGCTACACCTTC.

The CDR3 coding sequence is TGCGCCAGCAGCCCTGGACGGGGGGGCCCAGATACGCAGTATTTT. This encodes CASSPGRGGPDTQYF. The V and J genes are TRBV5-1 and TRBJ2-3; 8 bases line up with TRBD2. CDR1 and CDR2 (germline): SGHRS, YFSETQ. There are 15 residues in the CDR3. The ends lost 4 bases at V and 4 bases at J; junction bases unmatched: 8.

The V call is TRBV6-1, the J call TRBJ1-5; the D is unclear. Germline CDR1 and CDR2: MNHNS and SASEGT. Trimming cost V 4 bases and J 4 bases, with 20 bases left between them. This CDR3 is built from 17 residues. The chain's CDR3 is CASSGPTGSTSNQPQHF. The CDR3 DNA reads TGTGCCAGCAGTGGGCCGACCGGGTCTACTTCAAATCAGCCCCAGCATTTT.

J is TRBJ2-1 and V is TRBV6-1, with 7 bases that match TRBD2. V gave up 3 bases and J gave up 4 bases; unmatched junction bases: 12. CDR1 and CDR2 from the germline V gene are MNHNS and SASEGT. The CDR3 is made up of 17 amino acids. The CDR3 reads CASSELGGTGRYNEQFF. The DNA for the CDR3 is TGTGCCAGCAGTGAGTTGGGGGGGACCGGAAGATACAATGAGCAGTTCTTC.

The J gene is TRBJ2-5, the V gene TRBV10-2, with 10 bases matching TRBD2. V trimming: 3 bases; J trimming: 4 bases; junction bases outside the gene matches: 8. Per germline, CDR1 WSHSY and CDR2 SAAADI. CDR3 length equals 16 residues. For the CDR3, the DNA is TGCGCCAGCAGTGATCTCGCAGCGGGGGGGCTAGAGACCCAGTACTTC. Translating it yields CASSDLAAGGLETQYF.

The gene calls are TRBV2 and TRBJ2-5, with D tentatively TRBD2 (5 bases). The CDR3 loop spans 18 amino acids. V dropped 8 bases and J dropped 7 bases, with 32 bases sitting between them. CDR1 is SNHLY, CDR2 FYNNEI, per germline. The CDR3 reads CASSPSPSRTGKGRTQYF. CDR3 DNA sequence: TGTGCCAGCTCTCCCTCTCCGTCCCGCACGGGGAAGGGTCGGACCCAGTACTTC.

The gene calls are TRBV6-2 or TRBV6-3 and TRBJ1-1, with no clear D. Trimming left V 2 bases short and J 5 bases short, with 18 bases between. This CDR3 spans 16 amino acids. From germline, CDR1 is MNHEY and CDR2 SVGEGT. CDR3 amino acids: CASSYHKTIISTEAFF. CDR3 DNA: TGTGCCAGCAGTTACCATAAGACAATTATCTCTACTGAAGCTTTCTTT.

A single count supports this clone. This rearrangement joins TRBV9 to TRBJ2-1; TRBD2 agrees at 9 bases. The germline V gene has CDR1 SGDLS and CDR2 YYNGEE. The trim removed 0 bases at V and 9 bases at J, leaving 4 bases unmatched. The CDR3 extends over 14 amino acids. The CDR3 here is CASSVDPAGGEQFF. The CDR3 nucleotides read TGTGCCAGCAGCGTAGACCCAGCGGGGGGTGAGCAGTTCTTC.

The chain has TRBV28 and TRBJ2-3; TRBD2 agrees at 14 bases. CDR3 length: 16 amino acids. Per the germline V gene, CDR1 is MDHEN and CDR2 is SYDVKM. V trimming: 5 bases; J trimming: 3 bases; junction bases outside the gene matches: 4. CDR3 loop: CASSRGLAGGTDTQYF. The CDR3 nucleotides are TGTGCCAGCAGTCGTGGACTAGCGGGGGGAACAGATACGCAGTATTTT. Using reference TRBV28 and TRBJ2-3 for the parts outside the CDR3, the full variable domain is DVKVTQSSRYLVKRTGEKVFLECVQDMDHENMFWYRQDPGLGLRLIYFSYDVKMKEKGDIPEGYSVSREKKERFSLILESASTNQTSMYLCASSRGLAGGTDTQYFGPGTRLTVL.

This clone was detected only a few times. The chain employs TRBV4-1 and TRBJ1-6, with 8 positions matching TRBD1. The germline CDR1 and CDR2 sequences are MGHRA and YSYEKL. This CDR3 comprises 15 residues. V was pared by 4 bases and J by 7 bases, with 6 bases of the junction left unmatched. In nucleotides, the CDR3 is TGCGCCAGCAGCCGCCCGGACAGGGCGAATTCACCCCTCCACTTT. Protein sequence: CASSRPDRANSPLHF.

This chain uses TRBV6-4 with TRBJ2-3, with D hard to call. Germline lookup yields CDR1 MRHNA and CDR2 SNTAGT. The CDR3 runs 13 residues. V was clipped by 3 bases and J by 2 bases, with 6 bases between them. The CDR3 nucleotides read TGTGCCAGCAGTGAGCGGAACACAGATACGCAGTATTTT. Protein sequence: CASSERNTDTQYF.

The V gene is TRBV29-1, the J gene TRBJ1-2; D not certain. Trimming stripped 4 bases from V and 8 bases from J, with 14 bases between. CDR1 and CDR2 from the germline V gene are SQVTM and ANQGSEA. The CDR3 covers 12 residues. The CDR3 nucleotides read TGCAGCGTTGTCAGCGGATACGGCGGCTACACCTTC. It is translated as CSVVSGYGGYTF.

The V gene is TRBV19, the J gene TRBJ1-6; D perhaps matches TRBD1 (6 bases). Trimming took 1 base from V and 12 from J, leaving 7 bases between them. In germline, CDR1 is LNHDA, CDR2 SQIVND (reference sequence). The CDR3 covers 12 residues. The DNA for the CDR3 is TGTGCCAGTAGTATAGTAGGGGGACCCCTCCACTTT. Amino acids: CASSIVGGPLHF.

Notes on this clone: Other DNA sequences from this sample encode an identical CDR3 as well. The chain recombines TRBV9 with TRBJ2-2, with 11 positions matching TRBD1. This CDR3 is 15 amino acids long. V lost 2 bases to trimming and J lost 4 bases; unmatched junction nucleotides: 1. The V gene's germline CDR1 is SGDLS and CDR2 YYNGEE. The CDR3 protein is CASSVGTGGTGELFF. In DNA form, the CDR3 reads TGTGCCAGCAGCGTCGGGACAGGGGGCACCGGGGAGCTGTTTTTT.

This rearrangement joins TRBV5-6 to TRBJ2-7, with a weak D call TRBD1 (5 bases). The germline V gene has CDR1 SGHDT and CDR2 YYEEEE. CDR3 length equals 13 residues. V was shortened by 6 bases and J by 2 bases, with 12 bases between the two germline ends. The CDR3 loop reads CASTTTATYEQYF. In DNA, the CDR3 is TGTGCCAGCACCACGACAGCCACCTACGAGCAGTACTTC.

The CDR3 DNA sequence: TGTGCCAGCAGTTACGGTGGGTTTCGGGTAGACTATGGCTACACCTTC. Translating gives CASSYGGFRVDYGYTF. This chain joins TRBV6-6 and TRBJ1-2; D not certain. V was trimmed by 2 bases and J by 3 bases, leaving 16 bases between them. Germline assignment: CDR1 MNHNY and CDR2 SVGAGI (reference sequence). The CDR3 sequence is 16 residues long.

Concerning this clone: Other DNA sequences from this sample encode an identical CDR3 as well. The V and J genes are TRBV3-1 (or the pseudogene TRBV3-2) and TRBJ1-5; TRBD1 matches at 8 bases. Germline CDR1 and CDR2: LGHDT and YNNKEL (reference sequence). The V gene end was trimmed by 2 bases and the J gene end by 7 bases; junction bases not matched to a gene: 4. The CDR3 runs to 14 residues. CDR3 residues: CASSQRQGSQPQHF. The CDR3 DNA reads TGTGCCAGCAGCCAAAGACAGGGGAGCCAGCCCCAGCATTTT.

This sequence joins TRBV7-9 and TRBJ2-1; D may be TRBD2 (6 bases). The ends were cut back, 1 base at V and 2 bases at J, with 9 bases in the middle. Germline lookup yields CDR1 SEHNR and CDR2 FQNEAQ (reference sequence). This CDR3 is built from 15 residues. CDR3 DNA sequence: TGTGCCAGCAGCTTAGGGGGGGTTACCTACAATGAGCAGTTCTTC. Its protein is CASSLGGVTYNEQFF. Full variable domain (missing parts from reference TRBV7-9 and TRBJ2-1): DTGVSQNPRHKITKRGQNVTFRCDPISEHNRLYWYRQTLGQGPEFLTYFQNEAQLEKSRLLSDRFSAERPKGSFSTLEIQRTEQGDSAMYLCASSLGGVTYNEQFFGPGTRLTVL.

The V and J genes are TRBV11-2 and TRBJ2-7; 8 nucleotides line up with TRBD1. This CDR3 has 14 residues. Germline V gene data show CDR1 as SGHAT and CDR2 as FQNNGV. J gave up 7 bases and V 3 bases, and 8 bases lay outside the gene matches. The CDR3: CASSLDQGASEQYV. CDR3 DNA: TGTGCCAGCAGCTTGGATCAGGGGGCGAGTGAGCAGTACGTC.

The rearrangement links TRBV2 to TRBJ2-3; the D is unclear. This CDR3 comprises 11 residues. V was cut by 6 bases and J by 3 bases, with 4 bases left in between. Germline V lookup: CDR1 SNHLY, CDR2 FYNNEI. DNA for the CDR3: TGTGCCAGCAGCCCAACAGATACGCAGTATTTT. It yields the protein CASSPTDTQYF.

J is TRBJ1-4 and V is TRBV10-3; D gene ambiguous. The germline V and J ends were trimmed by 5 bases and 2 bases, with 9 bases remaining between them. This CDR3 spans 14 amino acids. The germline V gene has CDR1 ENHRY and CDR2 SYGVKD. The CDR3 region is CAISPGATNEKLFF. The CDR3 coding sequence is TGTGCCATCAGTCCGGGTGCGACTAATGAAAAACTGTTTTTT.

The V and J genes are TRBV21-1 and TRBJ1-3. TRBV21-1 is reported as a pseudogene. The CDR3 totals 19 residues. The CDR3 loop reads CANSERAGGTSVGGNTIYF. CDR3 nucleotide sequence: TGTGCCAACAGCGAAAGAGCGGGAGGGACCTCTGTGGGGGGAAACACCATATATTTT.

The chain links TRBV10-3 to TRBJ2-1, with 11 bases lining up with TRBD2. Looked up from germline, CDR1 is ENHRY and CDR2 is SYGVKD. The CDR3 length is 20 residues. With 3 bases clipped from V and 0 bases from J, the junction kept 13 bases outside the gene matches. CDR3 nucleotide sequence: TGTGCCATCAGTGATCCCGGGGTAGCGGGGGGGCCGAGCTCCTACAATGAGCAGTTCTTC. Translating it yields CAISDPGVAGGPSSYNEQFF.

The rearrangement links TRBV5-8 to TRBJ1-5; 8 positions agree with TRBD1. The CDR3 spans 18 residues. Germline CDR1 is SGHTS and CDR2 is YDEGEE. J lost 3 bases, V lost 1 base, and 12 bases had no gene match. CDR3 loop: CASSLRDRGFGFNQPQHF. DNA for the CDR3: TGTGCCAGCAGCTTGCGAGACAGGGGTTTTGGATTCAATCAGCCCCAGCATTTT.

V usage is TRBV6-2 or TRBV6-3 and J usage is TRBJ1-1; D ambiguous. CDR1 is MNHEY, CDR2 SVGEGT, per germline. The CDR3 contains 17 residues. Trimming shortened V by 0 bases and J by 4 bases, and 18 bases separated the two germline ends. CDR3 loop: CASSYSPRRVGITEAFF. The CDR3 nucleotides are TGTGCCAGCAGTTACTCCCCGAGGAGGGTCGGGATCACTGAAGCTTTCTTT.